The 22 T cell receptor beta chains below come from one sample, sequenced in a study of T cells in Graves' hyperthyroidism and ophthalmopathy. The investigators amplified TCR beta CDR3 regions from RNA transcripts. The HTBI primer set drove a first-round RT-PCR of the TCR CDR3. MiXCR, applied by TCRdb to the multiplex PCR reads, yields one record per CDR3 protein. The sample has some 530,000 distinct CDR3 sequences; about 20% are singletons. The specimen sequenced was blood. These receptors were obtained from a woman aged 70-85 years with Graves' ophthalmopathy.

CDR3 bases: TGTGCCAGCTCACCGAGGACAGGGGTCTACAATGAGCAGTTCTTC. It yields the protein CASSPRTGVYNEQFF. This chain joins TRBV18 and TRBJ2-1, with 9 bases matching TRBD1. CDR3 length: 15 residues. Per germline, CDR1 KGHSH and CDR2 LQKENI. J lost 3 bases, V lost 3 bases, and 3 bases had no gene match.

This clonotype has more than one count but fewer than ten. This chain joins TRBV25-1 and TRBJ1-1; D not resolved. Trimming left V 3 bases short and J 7 bases short, with 15 bases between. The CDR3 runs to 14 residues. Germline V gene data show CDR1 as MGHDK and CDR2 as SYGVNS. The DNA of the CDR3 is TGTGCCAGCAGTGACCTCCCGGGGTCTATTGAAGCTTTCTTT. It translates to CASSDLPGSIEAFF.

In its sample, this clonotype was seen a few times. This sequence joins TRBV5-1 and TRBJ2-1; D possibly corresponds to TRBD2 (5 bases). Germline assignment: CDR1 SGHRS and CDR2 YFSETQ. This CDR3 is built from 15 residues. The V gene lost 7 bases and the J gene lost 4 bases, with 18 bases spanning the gap. The CDR3 spells CASSPGRGWYNEQFF. The CDR3 DNA reads TGCGCCAGCTCCCCGGGGAGAGGGTGGTACAATGAGCAGTTCTTC.

This clonotype showed up just a few times. The chain uses TRBV6-6 and TRBJ1-2; maybe TRBD1 (5 bases). This CDR3 region has 14 residues. V was shortened by 2 bases and J by 2 bases, with 9 bases between the two germline ends. Looked up from germline, CDR1 is MNHNY and CDR2 is SVGAGI (reference sequence). CDR3 nucleotides: TGTGCCAGCAGTTACGTCCAGGGAAACTATGGCTACACCTTC. This encodes CASSYVQGNYGYTF.

This clonotype was counted a single time. The J gene is TRBJ2-1, the V gene TRBV11-1; TRBD2 agrees at 16 bases. V lost 0 bases, J lost 12 bases, and 5 bases stayed unmatched. This CDR3 is 16 amino acids long. Germline V gives CDR1 SGHAT, CDR2 FQDESV (reference sequence). As DNA, the CDR3 is TGTGCCAGCAGCTTAGCCGGGGGGACTAGCGGGAGGGGGCAGTTCTTC. Protein: CASSLAGGTSGRGQFF.

The rearrangement uses TRBV3-1 and TRBJ1-6; 10 bases fit TRBD1. In germline, CDR1 is LGHDT, CDR2 YNNKEL (reference sequence). This CDR3 spans 15 amino acids. Trimming at V came to 4 bases and at J to 7 bases, leaving 4 bases not matched to a gene. Written as DNA, the CDR3 is TGTGCCAGCAGCCGAAAGGGACAGGGGAATTCACCCCTCCACTTT. It translates to CASSRKGQGNSPLHF.

This chain uses TRBV5-4 with TRBJ2-1; D uncertain. The germline CDR1 and CDR2 sequences are SGHNT and YYREEE (reference sequence). With 4 bases removed from V and 11 bases from J, the gap between germline ends came to 13 bases. The CDR3 is 12 amino acids. The CDR3 protein is CASSPPDRQQFF. DNA of the CDR3: TGTGCCAGCAGCCCTCCTGATCGACAGCAGTTCTTC. Full variable domain (remainder filled in from reference TRBV5-4 and TRBJ2-1): ETGVTQSPTHLIKTRGQQVTLRCSSQSGHNTVSWYQQALGQGPQFIFQYYREEENGRGNFPPRFSGLQFPNYSSELNVNALELDDSALYLCASSPPDRQQFFGPGTRLTVL.

This clonotype was seen a few times. The rearrangement uses TRBV20-1 and TRBJ1-4; D not certain. Germline values: CDR1 DFQATT, CDR2 SNEGSKA (reference sequence). V lost 5 bases and J lost 5, with 12 bases in between. This CDR3 contains 13 residues. The CDR3 is CSAASGSNEKLFF. The CDR3 DNA reads TGCAGTGCTGCATCGGGAAGCAATGAAAAACTGTTTTTT.

This clonotype was counted between two and nine times. The J gene is TRBJ1-2, the V gene TRBV6-1; TRBD1 matches 7 bases. J was trimmed by 4 bases and V by 3 bases; bases with no gene match: 5. CDR3 length: 14 residues. CDR1 MNHNS and CDR2 SASEGT come from the germline V gene. The CDR3 DNA follows: TGTGCCAGCAGTGAGCGGGGACAGACCTATGGCTACACCTTC. Translated, it gives CASSERGQTYGYTF.

The gene calls are TRBV3-1 and TRBJ2-5, with D possibly being TRBD2 (5 bases). Trimming took 4 bases from V and 2 from J, leaving 8 bases between them. Germline V gives CDR1 LGHDT, CDR2 YNNKEL (reference sequence). This CDR3 comprises 13 residues. The CDR3 nucleotides read TGTGCCAGCAGCCCCGGGATGCAAGAGACCCAGTACTTC. Amino acid sequence: CASSPGMQETQYF.

CDR3 in DNA: TGTGCCAGCAGTGCCACATTGAACACTGAAGCTTTCTTT. Protein: CASSATLNTEAFF. The chain recombines TRBV25-1 with TRBJ1-1, with no clear D. Trimming took off 4 bases at V and 0 bases at J, with 6 bases between the two ends. The CDR3 contains 13 residues. The germline CDR1 and CDR2 sequences are MGHDK and SYGVNS.

The count of this clonotype is one. CDR3 residues: CASSIGAISYGYTF. The CDR3 DNA reads as TGTGCCAGTAGTATTGGGGCCATATCCTATGGCTACACCTTC. This chain uses TRBV19 with TRBJ1-2, with D possibly being TRBD1 (5 bases). Between the trimmed V and J ends, which lost 3 bases and 4 bases, there was a span of 12 bases. CDR1 is LNHDA and CDR2 is SQIVND in the germline V gene (reference sequence). The CDR3 is made up of 14 amino acids.

This clonotype was counted ten times or more. The chain is built from TRBV27 and TRBJ2-1; D is perhaps TRBD1 (5 bases). The CDR3 is made up of 14 amino acids. Germline CDR1 reads MNHEY; CDR2 reads SMNVEV (reference sequence). V was pared by 3 bases and J by 10 bases, with 16 bases between. The CDR3: CASSFQGYGREQFF. The CDR3 DNA follows: TGTGCCAGCAGTTTCCAGGGATACGGAAGGGAGCAGTTCTTC.

The chain combines TRBV12-5 with TRBJ2-1, with TRBD2 identical over 8 bases. Per the germline V gene, CDR1 is LGHNT and CDR2 is FRNRAP. This CDR3 has 20 amino acids. The ends lost 4 bases at V and 3 bases at J; junction bases unmatched: 20. DNA of the CDR3: TGTGCTAGTGGTTACCTCGGGGGGGCTAACTATCAGGTGTTCTACAATGAGCAGTTCTTC. As protein: CASGYLGGANYQVFYNEQFF.

This clonotype occurred many times. The chain employs TRBV7-2 and TRBJ1-1; 8 nucleotides match TRBD1. CDR1 is SGHTA and CDR2 is FQGNSA in the germline V gene. The CDR3 has 14 residues. J lost 4 bases, V lost 2 bases, and 3 bases had no gene match. The CDR3 DNA follows: TGTGCCAGCAGCTTACAGGGGGCCGGCACTGAAGCTTTCTTT. Its protein product is CASSLQGAGTEAFF.

This clonotype was recorded many times. One end of the junction varies from germline; a read error may be responsible. This sequence joins TRBV5-1 and TRBJ2-5, with 10 bases matching TRBD1. The germline V gene has CDR1 SGHRS and CDR2 YFSETQ. This CDR3 comprises 14 residues. CDR3 sequence reads: CASSSGQGGETQYF. The CDR3 nucleotides are TGTGCCAGCAGCTCAGGACAGGGGGGAGAGACCCAGTACTTC. The entire variable domain, with the rest obtained from reference TRBV5-1 and TRBJ2-5, is as follows: KAGVTQTPRYLIKTRGQQVTLSCSPISGHRSVSWYQQTPGQGLQFLFEYFSETQRNKGNFPGRFSGRQFSNSRSEMNVSTLELGDSALYLCASSSGQGGETQYFGPGTRLLVL.

This clonotype was observed a handful of times. The V call is TRBV28, the J call TRBJ1-1, with a possible D match to TRBD1 (6 bases). Germline CDR1 is MDHEN and CDR2 is SYDVKM. The CDR3 spans 12 residues. Trimming stripped 4 bases from V and 8 bases from J, with 11 bases between. The DNA of the CDR3 is TGTGCCAGCAGTTATTACACAGGGGAAGCTTTCTTT. It specifies CASSYYTGEAFF.

The chain joins TRBV5-1 to TRBJ2-7; 7 positions match TRBD1. The germline V gene has CDR1 SGHRS and CDR2 YFSETQ. CDR3 length: 14 residues. J lost 6 bases, V lost 3 bases, and 9 bases had no gene match. The CDR3 loop reads CASSSLRQGPEQYF. DNA for the CDR3: TGCGCCAGCAGCTCCCTCCGACAGGGCCCCGAGCAGTACTTC.

This clonotype was counted a few times. The chain couples TRBV7-9 to TRBJ2-7; D uncertain. The ends were cut back, 4 bases at V and 2 bases at J, with 15 bases in the middle. The CDR3 has 15 amino acids. CDR1 SEHNR and CDR2 FQNEAQ come from the germline V gene (reference sequence). In nucleotides, the CDR3 is TGTGCCAGCAGCTCAGAATATGGCAAAGCCTACGAGCAGTACTTC. It translates to CASSSEYGKAYEQYF.

Only a few counts were recorded for this clonotype. The V gene is TRBV20-1, the J gene TRBJ1-6; no clear D gene. The CDR3 has 12 residues. V was shortened by 0 bases and J by 8 bases, with 5 bases between the two germline ends. Germline V gene lookup returns CDR1 DFQATT and CDR2 SNEGSKA (reference sequence). The CDR3 loop is CSAREGDSPLHF. In DNA form, the CDR3 reads TGCAGTGCTAGAGAGGGAGATTCACCCCTCCACTTT.

The CDR3 DNA follows: TGCAGTGCGACTAGTGAGACAGATACGCAGTATTTT. It codes for CSATSETDTQYF. The chain employs TRBV20-1 and TRBJ2-3, with D maybe TRBD2 (6 bases). Trimming removed 6 bases at V and 3 bases at J, with 10 bases between. The CDR3 spans 12 residues. The germline CDR1 and CDR2 sequences are DFQATT and SNEGSKA (reference sequence).

This rearrangement joins TRBV6-2 or TRBV6-3 to TRBJ2-1; D is unresolved. Germline values: CDR1 MNHEY, CDR2 SVGEGT. The CDR3 is made up of 14 amino acids. V lost 2 bases, J lost 4 bases, and 9 bases lay in between. CDR3 in DNA: TGTGCCAGCAGTTACAGTAGCAGGTACAATGAGCAGTTCTTC. It encodes CASSYSSRYNEQFF.